This T cell receptor beta chain was found in a study of T cells in Graves' hyperthyroidism and ophthalmopathy. Study findings and constraints: A 13 V-J signature model discriminated ophthalmopathy versus stable hyperthyroidism. The blood repertoire included most of the expanded thyroid clonotypes above 0.001.

Concerning this clonotype: Its antigen is not known.

Uncontrolled infection, other autoimmune disease, pregnancy or lactation disqualified patients from enrolment. PBMCs were collected from an approximately 9 ml volume of fresh peripheral blood. CDR3 length: 14 amino acids. Germline assignment: CDR1 SGHRS and CDR2 YFSETQ. With 1 base removed from V and 1 base from J, the gap between germline ends came to 8 bases. RNA transcripts served as the template for amplifying TCR beta CDR3 regions. The HTBI primer set drove a first-round RT-PCR of the TCR CDR3. TCRdb used MiXCR to reprocess the multiplex PCR reads, holding one entry per CDR3 protein. The data hold 280,000 or so distinct CDR3 sequences, with 15% observed a single time.

The chain recombines TRBV5-1 with TRBJ2-5, with a tentative D call TRBD2 (5 bases). The sample was blood. This TCR derives from a woman aged 45-60 years with Graves' hyperthyroidism that later progressed to Graves' ophthalmopathy. The CDR3 spells CASSLWRAQETQYF. CDR3 sequence (DNA): TGCGCCAGCAGCTTGTGGCGGGCCCAAGAGACCCAGTACTTC.